The next 20 T cell receptor beta chains were all read from a single sample in a study of early stage breast cancer tumors. Clones were read by immunoSEQ multiplex PCR, and TCRdb kept only the in-frame ones, dropping some. The sample lists about 48,000 clones, roughly 83% occurring once. Sequenced material: blood. These receptors were obtained from a person aged 45-65 years with breast cancer.

Here the CDR3 reads CSVVGGGPYEQYF. In DNA form, the CDR3 reads TGCAGCGTTGTGGGAGGGGGCCCCTACGAGCAGTACTTC. The gene calls are TRBV29-1 and TRBJ2-7; D assignment may be TRBD1 or TRBD2 (7 bases each). V lost 4 bases to trimming and J lost 2 bases, with 12 bases between them. The CDR3 totals 13 residues. Per the germline V gene, CDR1 is SQVTM and CDR2 is ANQGSEA.

This sequence joins TRBV4-3 and TRBJ2-5; D is possibly TRBD2 (5 bases). The CDR3 runs to 13 residues. The germline V gene has CDR1 LGHNA and CDR2 YSLEER. With 8 bases removed from V and 3 bases from J, the gap between germline ends came to 13 bases. This CDR3 reads CASSGKLKETQYF. In DNA form, the CDR3 reads TGCGCCAGCTCGGGGAAATTGAAAGAGACCCAGTACTTC.

This clone occurred a few times. The chain uses TRBV21-1 and TRBJ1-5. TRBV21-1 is designated a pseudogene. The CDR3 runs 16 residues. The CDR3 loop is CASSLRGRVDRQPQHF. The CDR3 DNA is TGTGCCAGCAGCCTCCGTGGAAGGGTCGATCGTCAGCCCCAGCATTTT.

The chain uses TRBV7-8 and TRBJ2-7, with TRBD1 matching 10 bases. Germline V lookup: CDR1 SGHVS, CDR2 FQNEAQ. The V gene end was trimmed by 5 bases and the J gene end by 2 bases; junction bases not matched to a gene: 18. The CDR3 consists of 19 residues. The CDR3, as DNA: TGTGCCAGCAGCCGAAGGGACAGGGGTTTCAGTAGTAACCCCTACGAGCAGTACTTC. Amino acid sequence: CASSRRDRGFSSNPYEQYF.

V gene TRBV6-1 combines with J gene TRBJ1-6; no firm D call. The CDR3 totals 11 residues. Germline assignment: CDR1 MNHNS and CDR2 SASEGT. The ends were cut back, 7 bases at V and 7 bases at J, with 5 bases in the middle. The CDR3 DNA is TGTGCCAGCACTGCCAATTCACCCCTCCACTTT. This codes for CASTANSPLHF.

This clone was picked up a small number of times. This sequence joins TRBV19 and TRBJ2-3; 7 bases map to TRBD1. Germline CDR1 and CDR2: LNHDA and SQIVND (reference sequence). The CDR3 covers 14 residues. After removal of 2 bases from V and 4 bases from J, the junction contained 3 bases not matched to a gene. The CDR3 reads CASSIYRGSDTQYF. As DNA, the CDR3 is TGTGCCAGTAGTATATACAGGGGCTCAGATACGCAGTATTTT.

The rearrangement uses TRBV27 and TRBJ2-4, with 11 bases identical to TRBD1. The CDR3 consists of 17 residues. CDR1 and CDR2 (germline): MNHEY, SMNVEV (reference sequence). The V and J ends lost 4 bases and 7 bases, in that order; junction bases with no gene match: 12. CDR3: CASSSLGTGGSGNIQYF. The DNA for the CDR3 is TGTGCCAGCAGTTCCCTGGGGACAGGGGGTTCGGGGAACATTCAGTACTTC.

The chain uses TRBV10-3 and TRBJ1-3; D is possibly TRBD1 (6 bases). CDR3 length: 14 residues. CDR1 ENHRY and CDR2 SYGVKD come from the germline V gene. V lost 3 bases, J lost 0 bases, and 6 bases lay in between. Here the CDR3 DNA reads TGTGCCATCAGTGAACAGGGCTCTGGAAACACCATATATTTT. Its protein product is CAISEQGSGNTIYF.

The sample holds one count of this clone. The genes are TRBV4-2 and TRBJ2-2; tentative D call: TRBD2 (6 bases). V gave up 0 bases and J gave up 0 bases, with 14 bases separating them. CDR1 LGHNA and CDR2 YNFKEQ come from the germline V gene. The CDR3 has 18 amino acids. The CDR3 here is CASSQEGGRRANTGELFF. The CDR3 DNA reads as TGTGCCAGCAGCCAAGAGGGGGGACGAAGGGCGAACACCGGGGAGCTGTTTTTT.

The chain employs TRBV5-1 and TRBJ2-5; D perhaps matches TRBD2 (6 bases). Germline CDR1 reads SGHRS; CDR2 reads YFSETQ. Trimming shortened V by 2 bases and J by 10 bases, and 15 bases separated the two germline ends. This CDR3 has 13 residues. CDR3 bases: TGCGCCAGCAGCTTCCAGGCTTCGGGAGACCAGTACTTC. Its translation: CASSFQASGDQYF.

This chain joins TRBV5-1 and TRBJ2-3, with a weak D call TRBD2 (5 bases). There are 15 residues in the CDR3. The germline CDR1 and CDR2 sequences are SGHRS and YFSETQ. V lost 2 bases to trimming and J lost 2 bases, with 12 bases between them. CDR3 sequence: CASSFGTGFTDTQYF. The DNA for the CDR3 is TGCGCCAGCAGCTTTGGTACGGGGTTCACAGATACGCAGTATTTT.

J is TRBJ2-7 and V is TRBV7-2; D gene uncertain. V lost 1 base and J 5 bases, leaving 6 bases between the germline ends. The germline gives CDR1 SGHTA, CDR2 FQGNSA. The CDR3 extends over 12 amino acids. CDR3 region: CASSLETHEQYF. In DNA form, the CDR3 reads TGTGCCAGCAGCTTAGAGACCCACGAGCAGTACTTC. Full variable domain (missing parts from reference TRBV7-2 and TRBJ2-7): GAGVSQSPSNKVTEKGKDVELRCDPISGHTALYWYRQSLGQGLEFLIYFQGNSAPDKSGLPSDRFSAERTGGSVSTLTIQRTQQEDSAVYLCASSLETHEQYFGPGTRLTVT.

This clone was observed a handful of times. The J gene is TRBJ1-2, the V gene TRBV7-9; D is ambiguous. Germline assignment: CDR1 SEHNR and CDR2 FQNEAQ (reference sequence). V lost 6 bases and J lost 3, with 11 bases in between. CDR3 length: 13 amino acids. The CDR3 loop reads CASSIVADYGYTF. CDR3 sequence (DNA): TGTGCCAGCAGTATAGTGGCTGACTATGGCTACACCTTC. Variable domain in full (rest from reference TRBV7-9 and TRBJ1-2): DTGVSQNPRHKITKRGQNVTFRCDPISEHNRLYWYRQTLGQGPEFLTYFQNEAQLEKSRLLSDRFSAERPKGSFSTLEIQRTEQGDSAMYLCASSIVADYGYTFGSGTRLTVV.

The chain employs TRBV28 and TRBJ1-2, with D perhaps matching TRBD1 (5 bases). Germline CDR1 and CDR2: MDHEN and SYDVKM. With 8 bases removed from V and 7 bases from J, the gap between germline ends came to 20 bases. CDR3 length equals 14 residues. Written as DNA, the CDR3 is TGTGCCAGCTGCATAGACAGTTACCCGGGTGGCTACACCTTC. This sequence encodes CASCIDSYPGGYTF.

Written as DNA, the CDR3 is TGCGCCAGCAGCCCGACTAGCGGGATTTTCAATGAGCAGTTCTTC. It codes for CASSPTSGIFNEQFF. The chain is built from TRBV5-1 and TRBJ2-1; 11 nucleotides agree with TRBD2. V was pared by 4 bases and J by 6 bases, with 6 bases of the junction left unmatched. The CDR3 totals 15 residues. Germline CDR1 is SGHRS and CDR2 is YFSETQ.

This chain links TRBV5-1 with TRBJ2-5; D may match TRBD1 or TRBD2 (5 bases each). Looked up from germline, CDR1 is SGHRS and CDR2 is YFSETQ. The CDR3 length is 13 residues. Trimming left V 6 bases short and J 5 bases short, with 14 bases between. DNA of the CDR3: TGCGCCAGCACCACCGGGGCTATGGAGACCCAGTACTTC. Its translation: CASTTGAMETQYF.

This rearrangement joins TRBV28 to TRBJ1-2, with D possibly matching TRBD1 (5 bases). Germline V gene lookup returns CDR1 MDHEN and CDR2 SYDVKM. V lost 6 bases to trimming and J lost 7 bases, with 18 bases between them. The CDR3 consists of 14 residues. The CDR3 DNA reads as TGTGCCAGCAGACCGGGGCCTGACCTAAGTGGCTACACCTTC. It yields the protein CASRPGPDLSGYTF.

The chain has TRBV2 and TRBJ2-5; D is unresolved. The CDR3 contains 15 residues. Trimming shortened V by 6 bases and J by 8 bases, and 22 bases separated the two germline ends. Per the germline V gene, CDR1 is SNHLY and CDR2 is FYNNEI. The CDR3 nucleotides read TGTGCCAGCAGGCCCCGGGTGGCCAGTGGTGGAACCCAGTACTTC. The encoded protein is CASRPRVASGGTQYF.

V gene TRBV29-1 combines with J gene TRBJ2-6; TRBD1 or TRBD2 may be the D gene (5 bases each). Germline CDR1 is SQVTM and CDR2 is ANQGSEA. This CDR3 contains 17 residues. V lost 7 bases and J 1 base, leaving 20 bases between the germline ends. This CDR3 is CSAGALGLRSGANVLTF. The CDR3 coding sequence is TGCAGCGCCGGGGCCCTTGGCTTGAGGTCTGGGGCCAACGTCCTGACTTTC.

The chain carries TRBV4-1 and TRBJ1-1, with a tentative D call TRBD1 (6 bases). CDR3 size: 15 residues. The V and J ends lost 0 bases and 1 base respectively, with 9 bases between them. In germline, CDR1 is MGHRA, CDR2 YSYEKL. DNA for the CDR3: TGCGCCAGCAGCCAAGACCCGGGACAGAACACTGAAGCTTTCTTT. Its translation: CASSQDPGQNTEAFF.